These 25 T cell receptor beta chains originate from one sample sequenced in a study of blood T cell repertoires in COVID-19. Measured with immunoSEQ multiplex PCR; TCRdb has only the in-frame clones, and not every one. Seen here are about 100,000 clones, about 86% observed once, and the top ten hold 2% to 3%. Material: PBMCs or T cells enriched from blood (not recorded which). These TCRs come from a woman aged 45-65 years who had recovered from COVID-19.

V gene TRBV14 combines with J gene TRBJ1-4; D unresolved. The V end lost 0 bases, the J end lost 9 bases, and 5 bases lay between the germline ends. CDR1 and CDR2 (germline): SGHDN, FVKESK. The CDR3 extends over 12 amino acids. DNA of the CDR3: TGTGCCAGCAGCCAAGATCCCAAAAAACTGTTTTTT. It specifies CASSQDPKKLFF.

This clone came up once. The chain carries TRBV2 and TRBJ1-4; D not certain. CDR1 and CDR2 (germline): SNHLY, FYNNEI. The CDR3 extends over 15 amino acids. V was cut by 6 bases and J by 0 bases, with 11 bases left in between. CDR3 in DNA: TGTGCCAGCAGCGAAAGGACTACAACTAATGAAAAACTGTTTTTT. It specifies CASSERTTTNEKLFF.

V is TRBV7-7 and J is TRBJ2-7; 8 bases agree with TRBD1. The V gene's germline CDR1 is SSHAT and CDR2 FNYEAQ (reference sequence). V lost 5 bases, J lost 2 bases, and 8 bases stayed unmatched. This CDR3 region has 15 residues. CDR3 coding DNA: TGTGCCAGCAGCCCCGGGACAGGTGCCACCTACGAGCAGTACTTC. Translating gives CASSPGTGATYEQYF.

The CDR3 is CASSQDRVYSNQPQHF. In DNA, the CDR3 is TGCGCCAGCAGTCAGGACAGGGTTTATAGCAATCAGCCCCAGCATTTT. The rearrangement uses TRBV23-1 and TRBJ1-5; 8 nucleotides line up with TRBD1. TRBV23-1 is identified as an open reading frame with a role that is uncertain. This CDR3 is built from 16 residues. The trim removed 3 bases at V and 0 bases at J, leaving 4 bases unmatched.

CDR3 bases: TGTGCCAGCAGCTTACGCTCGGGGTCTAATTCACCCCTCCACTTT. Encoded protein: CASSLRSGSNSPLHF. The chain uses TRBV11-1 and TRBJ1-6; no clear D gene. This CDR3 is built from 15 residues. Germline loops: CDR1 SGHAT, CDR2 FQDESV (reference sequence). Trimming shortened V by 2 bases and J by 6 bases, and 11 bases separated the two germline ends.

The rearrangement joins TRBV9 to TRBJ2-3; 8 bases fit TRBD2. Per germline, CDR1 SGDLS and CDR2 YYNGEE. V lost 4 bases, J lost 2 bases, and 15 bases stayed unmatched. This CDR3 is built from 18 residues. For the CDR3, the DNA is TGTGCCAGCAGCAGCGAGATCGGAGCGGGGGCAATCACAGATACGCAGTATTTT. Residues: CASSSEIGAGAITDTQYF.

This chain links TRBV27 with TRBJ2-1; TRBD1 agrees at 7 bases. The germline gives CDR1 MNHEY, CDR2 SMNVEV (reference sequence). This CDR3 has 17 amino acids. Trimming removed 5 bases from V and 0 bases from J; junction bases left unmatched: 10. The CDR3 spells CASSPLGTVSSYNEQFF. The CDR3 coding sequence is TGTGCCAGCAGTCCACTCGGGACAGTAAGCTCCTACAATGAGCAGTTCTTC.

This clone has just one count. V and J are TRBV7-6 and TRBJ1-4; D might be TRBD1 (5 bases). The germline gives CDR1 SGHVS, CDR2 FNYEAQ. V lost 4 bases and J 6 bases, leaving 15 bases between the germline ends. This CDR3 comprises 15 residues. This CDR3 reads CASSSEGTGDEKLFF. The CDR3 DNA is TGTGCCAGCAGCTCCGAAGGAACAGGCGATGAAAAACTGTTTTTT. The variable domain in full, with the rest retrieved from reference TRBV7-6 and TRBJ1-4, is GAGVSQSPRYKVTKRGQDVALRCDPISGHVSLYWYRQALGQGPEFLTYFNYEAQQDKSGLPNDRFSAERPEGSISTLTIQRTEQRDSAMYRCASSSEGTGDEKLFFGSGTQLSVL.

This chain links TRBV20-1 with TRBJ2-3; tentatively, D is TRBD2 (6 bases). Germline CDR1 reads DFQATT; CDR2 reads SNEGSKA (reference sequence). The CDR3 spans 14 residues. Trimming cost V 3 bases and J 5 bases, with 15 bases left between them. The CDR3 sequence: CSASISGVGDTQYF. The CDR3 region has the DNA TGCAGTGCTAGTATTTCGGGAGTTGGAGATACGCAGTATTTT.

V is TRBV27 and J is TRBJ2-4; D is possibly TRBD2 (6 bases). The CDR3 runs 16 residues. Trimming removed 6 bases from V and 3 bases from J, with 18 bases in between. Germline V gene lookup returns CDR1 MNHEY and CDR2 SMNVEV (reference sequence). CDR3 amino acids: CASRPGLLIFKNIQYF. DNA for the CDR3: TGTGCCAGCAGGCCGGGACTCCTAATATTCAAAAACATTCAGTACTTC.

The chain employs TRBV5-8 and TRBJ2-5; D may be TRBD2 (6 bases). Between the trimmed V and J ends, which lost 5 bases and 7 bases, there was a span of 18 bases. Germline V CDR1 and CDR2: SGHTS, YDEGEE. This CDR3 comprises 14 residues. The CDR3 reads CASSSDGGITTQYF. CDR3 sequence (DNA): TGTGCCAGCAGTTCGGATGGCGGGATAACGACCCAGTACTTC.

The chain employs TRBV29-1 and TRBJ1-5, with D tentatively TRBD1 (5 bases). V was clipped by 3 bases and J by 9 bases, with 15 bases between them. The germline gives CDR1 SQVTM, CDR2 ANQGSEA. The CDR3 extends over 13 amino acids. The CDR3 spells CSVEAQVGSPQHF. The DNA for the CDR3 is TGCAGCGTTGAGGCACAGGTTGGATCGCCCCAGCATTTT.

This clone has only one observation. The chain links TRBV11-3 to TRBJ2-1; unclear D gene. Trimming removed 5 bases at V and 4 bases at J, with 15 bases between. Per the germline V gene, CDR1 is SGHNT and CDR2 is YENEEA. This CDR3 region has 15 residues. The DNA for the CDR3 is TGTGCCAGCAGCACATTCGACGGAGTATACAATGAGCAGTTCTTC. Its protein product is CASSTFDGVYNEQFF.

This clone appeared a single time. This chain connects TRBV14 to TRBJ2-7, with unresolved D. The CDR3 runs to 15 residues. V lost 1 base and J lost 3, with 13 bases in between. The germline V gene encodes CDR1 SGHDN and CDR2 FVKESK. The CDR3 sequence: CASSQGRPDNYEQYF. The CDR3, as DNA: TGTGCCAGCAGCCAAGGCAGACCTGACAACTACGAGCAGTACTTC.

The chain employs TRBV5-1 and TRBJ2-3; 8 bases line up with TRBD2. Germline V gene lookup returns CDR1 SGHRS and CDR2 YFSETQ. This CDR3 contains 15 residues. After removal of 2 bases from V and 1 base from J, the junction contained 3 bases not matched to a gene. The CDR3 region is CASSFGGAGTDTQYF. CDR3 bases: TGCGCCAGCAGCTTCGGGGGGGCCGGCACAGATACGCAGTATTTT.

The chain uses TRBV5-1 and TRBJ1-2, with 12 bases aligning to TRBD1. The CDR3 loop spans 15 amino acids. CDR1 is SGHRS, CDR2 YFSETQ, per germline. The V and J ends lost 4 bases and 4 bases, in that order; junction bases with no gene match: 5. CDR3 amino acids: CASSPGTGGAYGYTF. The CDR3, as DNA: TGCGCCAGCAGCCCGGGGACAGGGGGCGCCTATGGCTACACCTTC.

This rearrangement joins TRBV7-9 to TRBJ1-2; D gene unclear. Germline V lookup: CDR1 SEHNR, CDR2 FQNEAQ (reference sequence). The CDR3 loop spans 14 amino acids. V gave up 5 bases and J gave up 2 bases, with 12 bases separating them. The CDR3 DNA sequence: TGTGCCAGCAGCCTCCCGGGAGGGAACTATGGCTACACCTTC. Its protein is CASSLPGGNYGYTF. The variable domain in full, with the rest retrieved from reference TRBV7-9 and TRBJ1-2, is DTGVSQNPRHKITKRGQNVTFRCDPISEHNRLYWYRQTLGQGPEFLTYFQNEAQLEKSRLLSDRFSAERPKGSFSTLEIQRTEQGDSAMYLCASSLPGGNYGYTFGSGTRLTVV.

The V call is TRBV9, the J call TRBJ1-3; possible D gene TRBD1, 5 bases. The germline CDR1 and CDR2 sequences are SGDLS and YYNGEE. V was pared by 4 bases and J by 0 bases, with 8 bases between. The CDR3 sequence is 14 residues long. The CDR3 reads CASSRQSSGNTIYF. The CDR3, as DNA: TGTGCCAGCAGCCGACAGAGCTCTGGAAACACCATATATTTT.

This sequence joins TRBV14 and TRBJ2-3; D is undetermined. The germline V and J ends were trimmed by 2 bases and 0 bases, with 3 bases remaining between them. This CDR3 has 13 residues. Germline loops: CDR1 SGHDN, CDR2 FVKESK. CDR3 nucleotides: TGTGCCAGCAGCCAACTTAGCACAGATACGCAGTATTTT. Amino acid sequence: CASSQLSTDTQYF.

The J gene is TRBJ2-1, the V gene TRBV5-4; TRBD2 matches at 13 bases. The CDR3 covers 18 residues. Germline trimming cut 2 bases from V and 2 bases from J; bases unmatched to any gene: 7. Germline V gene sequence: CDR1 SGHNT, CDR2 YYREEE (reference sequence). CDR3 bases: TGTGCCAGCAGCTTTCTTAGGACTAGCGGGGGTACCTACAATGAGCAGTTCTTC. The encoded protein is CASSFLRTSGGTYNEQFF. The full variable domain, completed using reference TRBV5-4 and TRBJ2-1, is ETGVTQSPTHLIKTRGQQVTLRCSSQSGHNTVSWYQQALGQGPQFIFQYYREEENGRGNFPPRFSGLQFPNYSSELNVNALELDDSALYLCASSFLRTSGGTYNEQFFGPGTRLTVL.

The CDR3 here is CASSLGGEANEQFF. In DNA form, the CDR3 reads TGTGCCAGCAGTTTGGGGGGAGAGGCCAATGAGCAGTTCTTC. This chain connects TRBV7-2 to TRBJ2-1; D may be TRBD2 (6 bases). The germline V gene has CDR1 SGHTA and CDR2 FQGNSA. Trimming shortened V by 6 bases and J by 6 bases, and 15 bases separated the two germline ends. There are 14 residues in the CDR3.

The chain is built from TRBV29-1 and TRBJ2-2, with 11 positions matching TRBD2. V shed 7 bases and J 3 bases; nucleotides not matched to a gene: 10. CDR1 and CDR2 (germline): SQVTM, ANQGSEA. The CDR3 extends over 16 amino acids. The CDR3 DNA follows: TGCAGCGCTACACTACTAGCGGGAGTCGACACCGGGGAGCTGTTTTTT. It codes for CSATLLAGVDTGELFF.

The chain joins TRBV7-9 to TRBJ2-2; the D gene is possibly TRBD2 (6 bases). The CDR3 loop spans 15 amino acids. Germline CDR1 reads SEHNR; CDR2 reads FQNEAQ (reference sequence). V gave up 0 bases and J gave up 4 bases, with 9 bases separating them. CDR3 in DNA: TGTGCCAGCAGCTTAGCGCGGGACGGCACCGGGGAGCTGTTTTTT. Translating gives CASSLARDGTGELFF.

This clone showed up just once. The chain couples TRBV4-1 to TRBJ2-3; D possibly corresponds to TRBD2 (5 bases). Germline lookup yields CDR1 MGHRA and CDR2 YSYEKL. Between the trimmed V and J ends, which lost 4 bases and 3 bases, there was a span of 14 bases. The CDR3 is made up of 15 amino acids. The CDR3 protein is CASSRRVGGTDTQYF. Here the CDR3 DNA reads TGCGCCAGCAGCCGAAGAGTGGGCGGGACAGATACGCAGTATTTT.

The chain carries TRBV14 and TRBJ2-7; 10 bases match TRBD1. The CDR3 totals 16 residues. Germline-derived CDR1 and CDR2 are SGHDN and FVKESK. V lost 5 bases, J lost 7 bases, and 14 bases stayed unmatched. The CDR3 reads CASSDPWDRGLGEQYF. The CDR3 nucleotides are TGTGCCAGCAGCGACCCCTGGGACAGGGGACTTGGGGAGCAGTACTTC.